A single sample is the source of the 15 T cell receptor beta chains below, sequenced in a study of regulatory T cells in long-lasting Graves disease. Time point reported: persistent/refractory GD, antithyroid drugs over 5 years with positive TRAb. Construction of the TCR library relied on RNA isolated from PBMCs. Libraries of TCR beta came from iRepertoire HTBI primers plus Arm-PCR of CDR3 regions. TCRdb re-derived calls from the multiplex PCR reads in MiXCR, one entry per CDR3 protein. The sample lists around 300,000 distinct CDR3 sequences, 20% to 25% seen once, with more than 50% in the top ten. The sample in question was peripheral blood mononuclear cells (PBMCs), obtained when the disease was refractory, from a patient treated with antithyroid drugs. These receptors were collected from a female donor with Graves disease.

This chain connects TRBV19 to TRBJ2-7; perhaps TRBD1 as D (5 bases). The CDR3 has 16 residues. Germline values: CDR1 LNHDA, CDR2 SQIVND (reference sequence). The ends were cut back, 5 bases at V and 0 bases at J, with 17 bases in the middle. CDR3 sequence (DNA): TGTGCCAGTAGTCCGCGTAGGACAAGGAGCTCCTACGAGCAGTACTTC. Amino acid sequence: CASSPRRTRSSYEQYF.

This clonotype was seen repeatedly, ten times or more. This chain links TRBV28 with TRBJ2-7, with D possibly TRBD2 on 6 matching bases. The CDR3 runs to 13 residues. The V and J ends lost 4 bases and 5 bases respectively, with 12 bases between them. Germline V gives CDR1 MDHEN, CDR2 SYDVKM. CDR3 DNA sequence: TGTGCCAGCAGTTCAAGACTAGGTCACGAGCAGTACTTC. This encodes CASSSRLGHEQYF.

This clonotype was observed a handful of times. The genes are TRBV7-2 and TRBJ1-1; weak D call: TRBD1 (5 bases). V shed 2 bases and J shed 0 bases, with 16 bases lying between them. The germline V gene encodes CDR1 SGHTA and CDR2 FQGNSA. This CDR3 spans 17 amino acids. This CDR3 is CASSLWGNPIMNTEAFF. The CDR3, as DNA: TGTGCCAGCAGCTTATGGGGGAACCCGATCATGAACACTGAAGCTTTCTTT.

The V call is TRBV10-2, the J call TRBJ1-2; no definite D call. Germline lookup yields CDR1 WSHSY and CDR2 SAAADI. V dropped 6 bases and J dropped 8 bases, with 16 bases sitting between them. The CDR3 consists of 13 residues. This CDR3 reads CASRNGSRLGYTF. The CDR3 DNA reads TGCGCCAGCAGGAACGGGTCAAGACTCGGCTACACCTTC.

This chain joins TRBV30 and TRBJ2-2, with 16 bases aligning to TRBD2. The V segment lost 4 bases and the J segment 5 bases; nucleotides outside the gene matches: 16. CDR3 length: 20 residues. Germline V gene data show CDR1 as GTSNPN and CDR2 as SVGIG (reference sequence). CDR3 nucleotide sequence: TGTGCCTGGATCAAGGGGTCGGGACTAGCGGGAGGGCCTAGGACCGGGGAGCTGTTTTTT. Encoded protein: CAWIKGSGLAGGPRTGELFF.

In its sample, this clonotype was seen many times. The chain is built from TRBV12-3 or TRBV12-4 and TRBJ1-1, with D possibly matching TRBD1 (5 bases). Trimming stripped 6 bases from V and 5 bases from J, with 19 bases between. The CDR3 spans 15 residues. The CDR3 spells CASSRSGTQGTEAFF. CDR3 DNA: TGTGCCAGCAGCCGTTCCGGGACCCAAGGGACTGAAGCTTTCTTT.

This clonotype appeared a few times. In DNA form, the CDR3 reads TGTGCCAGTACAGTGGACAGACTCTATGGCTACACCTTC. This translates into CASTVDRLYGYTF. The chain uses TRBV7-9 and TRBJ1-2, with D perhaps matching TRBD1 (6 bases). Germline V gene lookup returns CDR1 SEHNR and CDR2 FQNEAQ (reference sequence). V shed 9 bases and J shed 4 bases, with 15 bases lying between them. The CDR3 covers 13 residues.

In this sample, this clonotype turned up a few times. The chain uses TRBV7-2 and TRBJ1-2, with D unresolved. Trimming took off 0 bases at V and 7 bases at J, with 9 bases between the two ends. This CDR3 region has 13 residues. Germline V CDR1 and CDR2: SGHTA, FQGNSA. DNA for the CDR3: TGTGCCAGCAGCTTAGCAGGGCCGGGTGGCTACACCTTC. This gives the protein CASSLAGPGGYTF.

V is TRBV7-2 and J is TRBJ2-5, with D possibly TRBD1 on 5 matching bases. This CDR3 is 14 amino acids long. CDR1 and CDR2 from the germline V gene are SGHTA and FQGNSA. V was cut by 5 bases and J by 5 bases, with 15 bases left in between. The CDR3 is CASSRRESFETQYF. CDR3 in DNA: TGTGCCAGCAGCCGCAGGGAATCGTTTGAGACCCAGTACTTC.

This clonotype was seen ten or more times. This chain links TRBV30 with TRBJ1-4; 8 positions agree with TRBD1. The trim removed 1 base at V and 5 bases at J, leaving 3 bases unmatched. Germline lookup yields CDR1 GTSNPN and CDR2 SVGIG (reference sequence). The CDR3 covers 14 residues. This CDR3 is CAWSGTGGNEKLFF. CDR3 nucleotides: TGTGCCTGGAGTGGCACAGGGGGAAATGAAAAACTGTTTTTT.

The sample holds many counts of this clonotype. CDR3: CASSYSTEDGEKLFF. In DNA, the CDR3 is TGTGCCAGCAGTTACTCGACGGAGGACGGCGAAAAACTGTTTTTT. V is TRBV6-2 or TRBV6-3 and J is TRBJ1-4; D gene uncertain. The CDR3 runs 15 residues. Germline V gives CDR1 MNHEY, CDR2 SVGEGT. The germline V and J ends were trimmed by 0 bases and 8 bases, with 13 bases remaining between them.

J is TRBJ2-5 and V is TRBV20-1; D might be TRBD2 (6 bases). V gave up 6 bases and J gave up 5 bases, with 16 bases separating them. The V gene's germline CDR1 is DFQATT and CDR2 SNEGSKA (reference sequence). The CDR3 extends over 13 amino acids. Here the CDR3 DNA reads TGCAGTGCAGGGATTGAGGGGAGGGAGACCCAGTACTTC. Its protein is CSAGIEGRETQYF.

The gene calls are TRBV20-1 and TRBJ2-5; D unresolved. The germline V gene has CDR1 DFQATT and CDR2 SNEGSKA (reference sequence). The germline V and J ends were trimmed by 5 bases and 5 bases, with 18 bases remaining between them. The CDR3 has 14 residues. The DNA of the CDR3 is TGCAGTGCTCTTGTCTTGACCGGCCGGGAGACCCAGTACTTC. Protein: CSALVLTGRETQYF.

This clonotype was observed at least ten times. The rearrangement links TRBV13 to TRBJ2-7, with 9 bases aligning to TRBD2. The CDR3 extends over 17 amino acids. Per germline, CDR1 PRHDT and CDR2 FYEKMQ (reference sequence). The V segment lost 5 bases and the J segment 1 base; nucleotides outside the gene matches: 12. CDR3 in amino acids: CASSILAGLSGSYEQYF. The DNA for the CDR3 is TGTGCCAGCAGCATACTAGCGGGCCTAAGCGGATCCTACGAGCAGTACTTC. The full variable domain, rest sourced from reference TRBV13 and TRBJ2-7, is AAGVIQSPRHLIKEKRETATLKCYPIPRHDTVYWYQQGPGQDPQFLISFYEKMQSDKGSIPDRFSAQQFSDYHSELNMSSLELGDSALYFCASSILAGLSGSYEQYFGPGTRLTVT.

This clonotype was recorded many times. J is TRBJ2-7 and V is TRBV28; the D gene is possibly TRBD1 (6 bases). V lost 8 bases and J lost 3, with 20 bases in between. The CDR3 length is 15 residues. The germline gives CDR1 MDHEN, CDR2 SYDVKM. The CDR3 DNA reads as TGTGCCAGCGGAATAAAACCGGGACAAGGCTACGAGCAGTACTTC. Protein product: CASGIKPGQGYEQYF.